These T cell receptor beta chains were read from a single sample in a study of T cell repertoires in cytomegalovirus infection. TCRdb used MiXCR to reprocess the reads, holding one entry per CDR3 protein. The sample lists about half a million distinct CDR3 sequences, 30% to 40% occurring once. No antigen has been assigned to these receptors. Source: cultured PBMCs, taken from culture after CMV antigen stimulation. The receptors shown here come from a human donor in good health (CMV status not recorded). Some clones in this sample may be carry-over from other donors' samples. The CDR3 runs from the conserved cysteine through the conserved F or W. The D gene is left open where the match is weak. The size of a clone is reported for some rows only, either as once, few or many, or as a class for expanded clones.

D	V	J	size	DNA	CDR3
.	TRBV7-2	TRBJ1-1	many	TGTGCCAGCAGCCCAACCCGCAGGGGGAACACTGAAGCTTTCTTT	CASSPTRRGNTEAFF
.	TRBV28	TRBJ1-2	.	TGTGCCAGCAGGGGTCTAAAAGAAGGCTATGGCTACACCTTC	CASRGLKEGYGYTF
TRBD2	TRBV4-1	TRBJ2-5	.	TGCGCCAGCAGCCAAGGACTAAGGGAGGGGGAGACCCAGTACTTC	CASSQGLREGETQYF
TRBD2	TRBV12-3/TRBV12-4	TRBJ2-3	.	TGTGCCAGCAGTGCCAACAGGCTAGCGGGAGCCACAGATACGCAGTATTTT	CASSANRLAGATDTQYF
.	TRBV4-2	TRBJ1-1	few	TGTGCCAGCAGCCAAGAAGGGGAAAGGGTGAACACTGAAGCTTTCTTT	CASSQEGERVNTEAFF
TRBD2	TRBV4-3	TRBJ2-5	few	TGCGCCAGCAGCCAAGATCGGGTGGCGGGAGGTGGTCGAGAGACCCAGTACTTC	CASSQDRVAGGGRETQYF
.	TRBV5-4	TRBJ1-2	.	TGTGCCAGCAGCTCCAGGACGGTGGGAGGCTACACCTTC	CASSSRTVGGYTF
TRBD2	TRBV7-9	TRBJ2-5	.	TGTGCCAGCAGCCGGGGGGGGACGACTAGCGCGAGCCAAGAGACCCAGTACTTC	CASSRGGTTSASQETQYF
.	TRBV12-3/TRBV12-4	TRBJ1-1	few	TGTGCCAGCAGTCCCCGGGGGGGAGGAAACACTGAAGCTTTCTTT	CASSPRGGGNTEAFF
.	TRBV19	TRBJ1-5	.	TGTGCCTGCCGAGGGAGCAGGGCTCAGCCCCAGCATTTT	CACRGSRAQPQHF
.	TRBV20-1	TRBJ2-4	few	TGCAGTGCTAGAGAATGGGGTTCAACGAACAAAAACATTCAGTACTTC	CSAREWGSTNKNIQYF
.	TRBV28	TRBJ1-4	many	TGTGCCAGCAGTTTATTGGAGGGAGCAACTAATGAAAAACTGTTTTTT	CASSLLEGATNEKLFF
.	TRBV19	TRBJ1-5	once	TGTGCCAGTAGTATAGATCAGAGGGTGGGCAATCAGCCCCAGCATTTT	CASSIDQRVGNQPQHF
TRBD1	TRBV19	TRBJ2-1	few	TGTGCCAGTAGTGCCCGCGGGACAGGGGTCAATGAGCAGTTCTTC	CASSARGTGVNEQFF
TRBD2	TRBV11-2	TRBJ2-1	few	TGTGCCAGCAGCTCAAGACTAGCGGGAGTCGGGTCCTACAATGAGCAGTTCTTC	CASSSRLAGVGSYNEQFF
.	TRBV6-4	TRBJ2-1	.	TGTGCCAGCAGTGACTCCGGAGATGAGCAGTTCTTC	CASSDSGDEQFF
.	TRBV4-3	TRBJ2-7	few	TGCGCCAGCAGCCAAGATTTATTCGTGGGCGGGACCAAGGCCTACGAGCAGTACTTC	CASSQDLFVGGTKAYEQYF
.	TRBV25-1	TRBJ1-4	.	TGTGCCAGCAGCGCCTATAGACTTGATGAAAAACTGTTTTTT	CASSAYRLDEKLFF
TRBD1	TRBV15	TRBJ2-1	few	TGTGCCACCAGCAGAGACTGGACAGGGGGGGAGCAGTTCTTC	CATSRDWTGGEQFF
.	TRBV20-1	TRBJ2-3	few	TGCAGTGCTAGAGCTACCCAAGCCCCGGGACAGCGGGCATCAGATACGCAGTATTTT	CSARATQAPGQRASDTQYF
.	TRBV7-8	TRBJ1-2	many	TGTGCCAGCAGCTTAGAACCACAGGGTGACTATGGCTACACCTTC	CASSLEPQGDYGYTF
.	TRBV7-2	TRBJ1-1	few	TGTGCCAGCAGCTTAGCGATGGCGGGACAAGGACTCCCTTTCTTT	CASSLAMAGQGLPFF
.	TRBV28	TRBJ1-5	few	TGTGCCAGCAGTAACAACTGGGACGCCGAAGACAATCAGCCCCAGCATTTT	CASSNNWDAEDNQPQHF
TRBD1	TRBV5-6	TRBJ1-1	.	TGTGCCAGCAGCTCGACAGGGGGAATCACTGAAGCTTTCTTT	CASSSTGGITEAFF
.	TRBV12-3/TRBV12-4	TRBJ2-6	few	TGTGCCAGCAACATTGGGGCCAACGTCCTGACTTTC	CASNIGANVLTF
TRBD1	TRBV4-1	TRBJ2-7	few	TGCGCCAGCAGCCAAGATGTGGGACAGCACGTTTACGAGCAGTACTTC	CASSQDVGQHVYEQYF
.	TRBV19	TRBJ2-1	few	TGTGCCAGTATCGGGGACTCCTACAATGAGCAGTTCTTC	CASIGDSYNEQFF
.	TRBV28	TRBJ2-1	.	TGTGCCAGCAGCCAGACAGACGTTTACAATGAGCAGTTCTTC	CASSQTDVYNEQFF
TRBD1	TRBV5-8	TRBJ2-5	few	TGTGCCAGCAGCTTGCGGGGACAGGGTTCCGAGACCCAGTACTTC	CASSLRGQGSETQYF
TRBD2	TRBV5-6	TRBJ2-5	.	TGTGCCAGCAGCTTGGCCAAGATTGCGGGGGGAGAGACCCAGTACTTC	CASSLAKIAGGETQYF
TRBD1	TRBV7-2	TRBJ1-2	.	TGTGCCAGCAGCTTAAAGACAGGGGACGTATATGGCTACACCTTC	CASSLKTGDVYGYTF
TRBD1	TRBV28	TRBJ1-4	.	TGTGCCAGCAGTGAACCACGGGACAGGGGAGAAAAACTGTTTTTT	CASSEPRDRGEKLFF
.	TRBV7-9	TRBJ1-1	few	TGTGCCAGCAGCACGACACCCACAGGGTTAGGCTTCGTCACTGAAGCTTTCTTT	CASSTTPTGLGFVTEAFF